The rows below give T cell receptor beta chains drawn from one sample of a study of beta chain features in type 1 diabetes. Only in-frame clones appear in the TCRdb table, and some are missing; sequencing was by immunoSEQ multiplex PCR. The table shows about 180,000 clones, with about an eighth occurring only once. Material for sequencing was central memory CD4+ T cells from blood. These receptor sequences come from a woman aged 18-29 years in good health. CDR3s include the opening cysteine and the closing phenylalanine or tryptophan. D genes are given only for firm matches. Clone size appears in some rows only: once, few, many, or a class for an expanded clone.

d_call j_call clone_size v_call cdr3_nt cdr3_aa
NA TRBJ2-1 NA TRBV29-1 TGCAGCGTGGTACGGGACTCGATTTCCTACAATGAGCAGTTCTTC CSVVRDSISYNEQFF
NA TRBJ2-1 NA TRBV11-1 TGTGCCAGCAGCTTAGCGGGAGGGGGCAATGAGCAGTTCTTC CASSLAGGGNEQFF
TRBD1 TRBJ2-7 NA TRBV2 TGTGCCAGCAGAACCGGACAGGGGGGCTACGAGCAGTACTTC CASRTGQGGYEQYF
TRBD1 TRBJ2-5 few TRBV7-9 TGTGCCAGCAGCTTCCGAGACAGGGAAGAGACCCAGTACTTC CASSFRDREETQYF
NA TRBJ2-1 few TRBV30 TGTGCCTGGAGTAGGGGGAGTGAGCAGTTCTTC CAWSRGSEQFF
TRBD2 TRBJ2-1 NA TRBV10-2 TGCGCCAGCAGTGCATTAGCGGGAGCTAATGAGCAGTTCTTC CASSALAGANEQFF
NA TRBJ1-2 few TRBV4-3 TGCGCCAGCAGCCAAGACGGTCGGGGGGATGGCTACACCTTC CASSQDGRGDGYTF
TRBD1 TRBJ1-5 few TRBV18 TGTGCCAGCTCACCATCGGGACAGGGGGATCAGCCCCAGCATTTT CASSPSGQGDQPQHF
TRBD1 TRBJ1-4 few TRBV29-1 TGCAGCGTTGGACTGACGACAGGGTTTGGGGAAAAACTGTTTTTT CSVGLTTGFGEKLFF
NA TRBJ1-2 NA TRBV7-9 TGTGCCAGCAGCTTAGGATTTCAGGGGCTGAACTATGGCTACACCTTC CASSLGFQGLNYGYTF
NA TRBJ2-1 NA TRBV7-7 TGTGCCAGCAGCTTAAATACAGGGTATAATGAGCAGTTCTTC CASSLNTGYNEQFF
NA TRBJ2-7 NA TRBV7-2 TGTGCCAGCAGCTACCAAACAACGCTCGGGGGCGAGCAGTACTTC CASSYQTTLGGEQYF
TRBD2 TRBJ2-5 NA TRBV7-6 TGTGCTAGCAGCTTGGCGAGCGGGAGTAAGACCCAGTACTTC CASSLASGSKTQYF
TRBD1 TRBJ2-7 few TRBV4-2 TGTGCCAGCAGCCCTAGAGACAGGGGAGAAGGCGAGCAGTACTTC CASSPRDRGEGEQYF
NA TRBJ1-2 few TRBV28 TGTGCCAGCAGTTTAACAGCATATGGCTACACCTTC CASSLTAYGYTF
NA TRBJ1-5 NA TRBV7-2 TGTGCCAGCAGCTTGGGGACAACCTATAGCAATCAGCCCCAGCATTTT CASSLGTTYSNQPQHF
NA TRBJ2-1 few TRBV7-9 TGTGCCAGCATCCCCGGAGGTGGGAGAAACGAGCAGTTCTTC CASIPGGGRNEQFF
NA TRBJ2-5 few TRBV4-2 TGTGCCAGCAGCCAAGGGGCAGGGGAAGAGACCCAGTACTTC CASSQGAGEETQYF
TRBD1 TRBJ1-1 NA TRBV18 TGTGCCAGCTCACTGATCCGGACAGGGGTGAACACTGAAGCTTTCTTT CASSLIRTGVNTEAFF
NA TRBJ1-1 NA TRBV29-1 TGCAGCGTTGGAACCGGGACTGGGGGGGGAGCTTTCTTT CSVGTGTGGGAFF
NA TRBJ2-5 few TRBV9 TGTGCCAGCAGCCAGTCCCTCTACCAAGAGACCCAGTACTTC CASSQSLYQETQYF
TRBD2 TRBJ2-7 few TRBV4-2 TGTGCCAGCAGCCACCTAGGGACTAGCGGGAGCTCCTACGAGCAGTACTTC CASSHLGTSGSSYEQYF
NA TRBJ2-3 NA TRBV30 TGTGCCTGGAGTGGACTAGATACGCAGTATTTT CAWSGLDTQYF
TRBD2 TRBJ2-1 few TRBV29-1 TGCAGCGTTGAAGTTCGCCTGACTAGCAGCAGCTCCTACAATGAGCAGTTCTTC CSVEVRLTSSSSYNEQFF
NA TRBJ2-7 NA TRBV6-5 TGTGCCAGCAGCCCCGGAGGGCCGGTGCTCGAGCAGTACTTC CASSPGGPVLEQYF
NA TRBJ1-5 NA TRBV5-6 TGTGCCAGCTCCCCTCGACAGCATCAGCCCCAGCATTTT CASSPRQHQPQHF
TRBD2 TRBJ2-7 few TRBV14 TGTGCCAGCAGCCAAGACTCAGCGGGAGTTAAGTGGGGGCAGTACTTC CASSQDSAGVKWGQYF
NA TRBJ1-5 NA TRBV9 TGTGCCAGCAGCGTAGGGGCAACGGGACACTTTTATAGCAATCAGCCCCAGCATTTT CASSVGATGHFYSNQPQHF
TRBD1 TRBJ1-1 few TRBV28 TGTGCCAGCAGTTTAGGGACAGTCAGGGAAGCTTTCTTT CASSLGTVREAFF
TRBD2 TRBJ2-1 few TRBV5-1 TGCGCCAGCGGTACTAGCGGGAGGACCAATGAGCAGTTCTTC CASGTSGRTNEQFF
TRBD1 TRBJ1-1 NA TRBV27 TGTGCCAGCAGTTCCGGGACAGGGGGGAAAGGCACTGAAGCTTTCTTT CASSSGTGGKGTEAFF